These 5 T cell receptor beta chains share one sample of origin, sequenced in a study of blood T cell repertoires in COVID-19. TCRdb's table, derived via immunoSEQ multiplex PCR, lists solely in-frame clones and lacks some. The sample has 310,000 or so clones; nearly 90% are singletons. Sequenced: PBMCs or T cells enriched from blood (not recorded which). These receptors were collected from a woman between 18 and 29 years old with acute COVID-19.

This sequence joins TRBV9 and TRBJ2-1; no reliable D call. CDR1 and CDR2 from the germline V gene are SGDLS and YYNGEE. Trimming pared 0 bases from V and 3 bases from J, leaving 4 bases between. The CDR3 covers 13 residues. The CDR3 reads CASSVGSYNEQFF. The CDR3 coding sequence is TGTGCCAGCAGCGTAGGTAGCTACAATGAGCAGTTCTTC.

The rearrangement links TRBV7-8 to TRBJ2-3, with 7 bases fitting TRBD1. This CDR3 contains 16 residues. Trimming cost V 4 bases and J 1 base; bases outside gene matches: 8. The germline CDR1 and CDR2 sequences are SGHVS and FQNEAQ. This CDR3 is CASSYRAGQGTDTQYF. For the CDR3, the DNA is TGTGCCAGCAGCTACCGGGCCGGACAGGGCACAGATACGCAGTATTTT.

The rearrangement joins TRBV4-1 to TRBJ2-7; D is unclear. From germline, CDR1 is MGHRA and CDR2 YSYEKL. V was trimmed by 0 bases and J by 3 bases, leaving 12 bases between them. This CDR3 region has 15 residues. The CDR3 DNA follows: TGCGCCAGCAGCCAAGAGGTCGGCGGATACTACGAGCAGTACTTC. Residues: CASSQEVGGYYEQYF.

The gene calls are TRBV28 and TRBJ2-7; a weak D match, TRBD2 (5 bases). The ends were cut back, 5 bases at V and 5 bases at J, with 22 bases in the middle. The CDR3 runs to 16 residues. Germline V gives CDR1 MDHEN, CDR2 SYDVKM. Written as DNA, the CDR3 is TGTGCCAGCAGTGCCCCTCTCAGTCTAGCCACGGACGAGCAGTACTTC. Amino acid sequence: CASSAPLSLATDEQYF.

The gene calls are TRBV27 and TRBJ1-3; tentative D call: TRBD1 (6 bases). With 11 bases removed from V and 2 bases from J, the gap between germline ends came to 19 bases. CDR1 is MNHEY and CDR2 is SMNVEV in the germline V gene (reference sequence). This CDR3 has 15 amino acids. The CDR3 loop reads CADPSGGLAGNTIYF. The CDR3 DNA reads TGTGCCGACCCCTCGGGGGGGCTGGCTGGAAACACCATATATTTT.